The clone carrying this TCR beta chain has at least ten counts. What it binds is unknown. At one boundary the junction diverges from the germline segment, which might be a read error. The CDR3 has 14 residues. The germline gives CDR1 SGHRS, CDR2 YFSETQ. This specimen belongs to a study of blood T cells in healthy people across ages. Study findings and constraints: Conclusively comparing naive with antigen-experienced cells was impossible with unsorted PBMCs.

Through a sample-barcoded 5' primer and a J-beta primer mix, a second PCR was run for about 6 to 11 cycles. Every cDNA was tagged by a template-switch adaptor with 12 random nucleotides. A single record per CDR3 protein comes from TCRdb applying MiXCR to the 5' RACE reads. The data show 1.5 million to 2 million distinct CDR3 sequences, with 28% seen just once and roughly 8.2% held by the top ten. The J gene is TRBJ1-1, the V gene TRBV5-1, with 7 nucleotides matching TRBD1. The material sequenced was blood. The source is a woman in her 30s in good health. CDR3 sequence: CASSGGQTNTEAFF. The CDR3 nucleotides read TGTGCCAGCAGTGGGGGACAGACGAACACTGAAGCTTTCTTT.